This T cell receptor beta chain was sequenced during a study of cytomegalovirus exposure and HLA in healthy donors (TCRdb year 2017). Broadly, across the study: An earlier analysis of some 600 of the donors reported 250 to 300 Gb of sequence data and around 120 million unique TCR beta sequences obtained from around 170 million T cells. About 320 gigabases of sequencing data and tens of millions of unique TCR sequences were included in an early release covering about 700 HLA-typed donors. Of the roughly 410 genotyped donors, 80% to 90% were placed in the genetic ancestry cluster associated with self-reported Caucasian donors. The study was designed to test whether signatures of past pathogen exposure could be identified by cataloging public T cell receptors. The study used immunosequencing to profile the T cell repertoires of approximately 640 subjects and linked those repertoires to cytomegalovirus serostatus. In addition to the first cohort of 650 to 750 subjects, a separate validation cohort of 120 different subjects was used. The study combined high-throughput TCR immunosequencing, statistical association of individual TCRs with disease status, and machine learning to predict cytomegalovirus infection status. A later analysis re-examined previously published TCR beta repertoires from 500 to 700 donors and added high-resolution HLA genotyping to investigate patterns of TCR occurrence. Rather than using new phenotypic data, the later analysis identified candidate immune exposures from TCR beta sequences and from how often those sequences occurred across donors. An earlier analysis of around 580 of the donors used high-throughput TCR beta sequencing to judge whether each TCR beta V gene segment behaved as functional or pseudogenic. Donor age, sex, ethnicity and CMV serostatus were compiled together with the repertoire data. A later genetic analysis took genome-wide SNP genotypes for about three fifths of the 666 donors and used that subset as a discovery cohort. All discovery cohort repertoires had been generated using a single sequencing platform. Class I and class II HLA loci were covered by the typing at four-digit resolution. Typing coverage varied by locus: roughly 620-640 donors for A, B, C, DRB1 and DQB1; 522 for DQA1; about 570 for DPA1; 450 to 480 for DPB1. Because of strong linkage in the cohort, a handful of DR-DQ haplotypes were treated as single units for association and clustering. On average, around 230,000 unique TCR beta nucleotide sequences were sequenced per donor among 398 genotyped donors of the cohort, with roughly a sixth of those sequences being non-productive.

The cohort comprised fewer than 700 healthy bone marrow donors. At the time of sampling, all cohort members were nominally healthy, though unrecorded immune exposures were likely present. The donor was CMV seropositive and was included in the group of about 290 seropositive cohort members. A peripheral blood sample was provided by each donor, and peripheral blood mononuclear cells were used for TCR beta sequencing. The Qiagen DNeasy Blood Extraction Kit was used to extract genomic DNA from the blood cell samples. Points the paper makes about the study in general: A cluster of highly shared sequence variants was judged likely to be a technical artifact of the sequencing pipeline. In a later analysis, most CMV-associated TCR beta chains were found to appear HLA-restricted, with HLA associations seemingly driven largely by CMV exposure. When HLA alleles, especially DR and DQ, strongly co-occurred, attributing TCR associations to individual alleles was difficult. A further reported finding was that TCR beta sequences accurately predicted the HLA-A and HLA-B alleles for most subjects in the first cohort. In a later analysis, HLA-associated TCR beta chains showed more clonal expansion and lower generation probabilities than non-associated chains that were equally common. The presence/absence analyses assumed that sequencing depth was roughly uniform across donors, and that assumption may not be true. In an earlier analysis of 587 of the donors, most TCR beta V segments appeared in productive rearrangements about 87% or about 30% of the time, broadly matching IMGT annotations. In vitro tests confirmed that a few of the cytomegalovirus-associated TCR beta chains recognize cytomegalovirus antigens. The earlier analysis of 587 of the donors excluded around 17 rarely observed V segments, including chromosome 9 orphons, because counts were too low. Linkage disequilibrium might explain the correlated functional status among segregating V segments, but an unknown experimental factor could not be excluded. The study listed over 150 TCR beta chains as associated with cytomegalovirus. Some IMGT-functional V segments, including TRBV6-2 and TRBV6-3, could not be told apart with the 87-base-pair reads, so those segments were excluded. An association between a missense DCLRE1C variant and V-gene and J-gene trimming of TCR beta chains was found in a later genetic analysis and replicated in an independent cohort. A later analysis reported that several top co-occurrence clusters appeared linked to parvovirus B19, influenza, CMV and Epstein-Barr virus. In a later genetic analysis, fewer N-insertions in productive TCRs were reported among donors in an Asian-associated ancestry cluster than the approximately 630-donor mean. Because HLA typing was missing for some donors at each locus, association tests included only the typed subset. According to the authors, the approach could potentially be generalized to other disease states and immunological phenotypes. The classifier was reported to diagnose cytomegalovirus status with high specificity and sensitivity in both the original cohort and the validation cohort. At a false discovery rate of 0.05, a later analysis linked 16,951 TCR beta sequences to specific HLA alleles. Only TCR beta chains were sequenced in this cohort, and the absence of alpha or paired-chain data limited detectable features. For the cohort, immune exposure information was limited to CMV serostatus. In a later analysis, the rate of TCR association differed among HLA loci, with DRB1 alleles having the most associated TCRs and HLA-C alleles having the fewest. Most TCR sequences were observed very rarely across donors, whereas some public TCRs were present in many individuals.

The library was generated by the immunoSEQ multiplex PCR assay. For the multiplex PCR, a mixture combining 60 forward primers for TCR Vbeta segments and 13 reverse primers for TCR Jbeta segments was used. Amplification of the CDR3 region of rearranged TCR beta genes was performed with a multiplex PCR assay on genomic DNA. The amplified TCR beta libraries were sequenced on the Illumina HiSeq System as 87-base-pair reads. As for the authors' bioinformatics: Across the 500 to 850 repertoires, a later analysis counted tens of millions of unique TCR beta chains, 9.5 million to 13 million of which were shared by at least two donors. A nearest-neighbor algorithm error-corrected the raw reads and collapsed the reads into unique sequences, merging closely related sequences to remove PCR and sequencing errors. V, D and J gene segments were assigned by aligning CDR3 sequences to IMGT reference sequences. For a sequence to be retained, a match of at least six nucleotides was required to both a V gene segment and a J gene segment. Rearrangements were called productive when the CDR3 lacked stop codons and stayed in frame with V and J; all others were non-productive. CDR3 was defined according to IMGT convention as the region running from the second conserved V-encoded cysteine to the conserved J-encoded phenylalanine. Sequences without an unambiguous match to a single V gene segment were excluded from the earlier analysis of about 600 of the donors. In an earlier analysis of some 590 of the donors, a V segment was called functional when productive rearrangements were above 56.7%, and segregating when the standard deviation between donors exceeded 5%. To diagnose cytomegalovirus status from the catalog of TCR beta chain sequences, a statistical classification framework was built. V and J gene assignment, in a later analysis, came from comparing TCR nucleotide sequences with IMGT/GENE-DB human TR gene sequences. A later analysis assigned CDR3 sequences and most-parsimonious VDJ recombination scenarios with the TCRdist pipeline. In a later analysis, each TCR beta chain was defined by its CDR3 amino acid sequence together with its V-gene family, and reads lacking a unique V-gene family were excluded. A later analysis removed several hundred highly shared, low-generation-probability nucleotide sequences to deal with suspected cross-contamination and a sequencing artifact. A later analysis calculated a clonal expansion index for each public chain from normalized within-repertoire ranks of inferred template counts. In a later analysis, generation probabilities were computed with a VDJ recombination model fitted to out-of-frame rearrangements, and the resulting probabilities were checked against IGoR. In a later analysis, TCR-TCR, TCR-HLA and TCR-CMV co-occurrence was scored with hypergeometric tests, and a repertoire-size bias correction was applied to TCR pairs. In a later analysis, false discovery rates were estimated by permuting HLA or CMV assignments 20 times. In a later analysis, co-occurring TCRs were grouped with DBSCAN, and TCRdist sequence similarity was added when clustering was performed within HLA-allele-positive subsets. Repertoires with fewer than 30,000 or more than 120,000 public chains were left out of co-occurrence clustering, as were four to six repertoires with anomalous nucleotide sharing. TCRdb stores this immuneACCESS table with in-frame sequences only. Part of the clones is absent; in the studies checked, under half of the shortfall reflects unresolved V genes, and no reason is known for the rest. V, J and clone size reflect that table, while D and trimming were determined from the DNA. Here the sample has under 150,000 clones; over 75% occur a single time. The ten biggest clones cover about 5% of the sample.

From a lookup of the germline V gene, CDR1 and CDR2 are SGHVS and FQNEAQ. V is cut by 2 bases and J by 2 bases, and the space between the germline ends is 4 bases. The CDR3 contains 13 residues, cysteine and phenylalanine counted. Only the CDR3 DNA stays, 39 bases, in frame from base 1. To note about this clone: Its antigen has not been determined. The record has no base qualities; no much larger clone is one base away.

The chain links TRBV7-8 with TRBJ1-5, with the D gene uncertain. Sequencing was done on a sample of PBMCs. The TCR sequence derives from a young woman in good health and CMV-seropositive. Read as DNA, the sequence is TGTGCCAGCAGCTTACAGGGCAATCAGCCCCAGCATTTT. The translation is CASSLQGNQPQHF.